This T cell receptor (beta chain) was captured in a study of cytomegalovirus exposure and HLA in healthy donors. Overall study context: Around 80 million unique TCR sequences came from HLA-typed donors in an early release. General study results and limits: V segments that were indistinguishable, TRBV6-2 and TRBV6-3 among them, were omitted from analysis. Analysis performed later found 16,951 TCR beta sequences associated with HLA alleles at 0.05 false discovery rate. Analysis was performed later, and it showed HLA-associated TCR beta chains to be more clonally expanded than equally common others.

The PCR made use of 60 Vbeta and 13 Jbeta primers. Only in-frame clones appear in the TCRdb table, and some are missing; sequencing was by immunoSEQ multiplex PCR. The sample holds 60,000 to 85,000 clones; more than 75% are singletons and the top ten take around 3.7%. As regards this clone: Its antigen is not known.

The CDR3 runs to 14 residues. Germline V CDR1 and CDR2: SQVTM, ANQGSEA. V was pared by 0 bases and J by 6 bases, with 15 bases between. Material for sequencing was PBMCs. This chain joins TRBV29-1 and TRBJ2-7, with D perhaps matching TRBD2 (5 bases). This TCR was recovered from a middle-aged man in good health and CMV-seronegative. The DNA for the CDR3 is TGCAGCGTTGAAGACCTCGTCCGGACTGGCGAGCAGTACTTC. As protein: CSVEDLVRTGEQYF.